Given below is one TCR beta chain in context. The antigen is undetermined. Profiled with immunoSEQ multiplex PCR; TCRdb holds only in-frame clones, not every one. Of 70,000 to 85,000 clones in the sample, around 86% were seen once. Sampling of blood occurred at baseline, cycle 4 day 1, and cycle 7 day 1. The data belong to a study of OX40 agonist ivuxolimab in advanced cancers. Across the study: More than 35% of patients had received prior checkpoint inhibitor therapy. Overall study findings and caveats: CD8+ T cells showed, on average, more clonal expansion than CD4+ cells. Doses of 0.1 to 3.0 mg/kg were accompanied by clonal expansion of CD4+ and CD8+ blood T cells by week 6.

CDR3 length equals 14 residues. Germline V gene lookup returns CDR1 MNHEY and CDR2 SVGAGI. The trim removed 2 bases at V and 4 bases at J, leaving 5 bases unmatched. The chain employs TRBV6-5 and TRBJ2-7; 7 bases fit TRBD2. The sequences come from CD4+ or CD8+ T cells sorted from blood, collected in a trial of the OX40 agonist ivuxolimab. The TCR was taken from an adult with an advanced solid tumor such as melanoma, head and neck, liver or kidney cancer. CDR3 in amino acids: CASSYRAGEYEQYF. The DNA for the CDR3 is TGTGCCAGCAGTTACAGGGCGGGAGAGTACGAGCAGTACTTC.